The 17 T cell receptor beta chains given below trace back to one sample, sequenced in a study of T cell repertoires in cytomegalovirus infection. MiXCR, applied by TCRdb to the reads, yields one record per CDR3 protein. In the table there are about a million distinct CDR3 sequences, more than 25% of which are singletons. Their recognized antigens are unknown. This specimen was cultured CD8+ T cells from PBMCs, taken from culture after CMV antigen stimulation. These receptors all stem from a human donor in good health (CMV status not recorded). Some clones in this sample may be carry-over from other donors' samples.

This sequence joins TRBV5-8 and TRBJ2-5; no clear D gene. Per the germline V gene, CDR1 is SGHTS and CDR2 is YDEGEE. With 0 bases removed from V and 7 bases from J, the gap between germline ends came to 10 bases. This CDR3 has 13 residues. The CDR3: CASSLDGSVTQYF. CDR3 in DNA: TGTGCCAGCAGCTTGGACGGGTCTGTGACCCAGTACTTC.

This clonotype was seen repeatedly, ten times or more. This rearrangement joins TRBV10-3 to TRBJ2-5; D tentatively reads TRBD1 or TRBD2 (5 bases each). Trimming stripped 0 bases from V and 4 bases from J, with 9 bases between. Germline V CDR1 and CDR2: ENHRY, SYGVKD. The CDR3 sequence is 14 residues long. The DNA of the CDR3 is TGTGCCATCAGTGAGTCTCGAGGGGTAGAGACCCAGTACTTC. Its translation: CAISESRGVETQYF.

This rearrangement joins TRBV6-1 to TRBJ2-1; either TRBD1 or TRBD2 may fit D (5 bases each). Germline lookup yields CDR1 MNHNS and CDR2 SASEGT. The CDR3 is made up of 11 amino acids. Trimming removed 8 bases at V and 8 bases at J, with 10 bases between. The CDR3 reads CASLRGHEQFF. DNA for the CDR3: TGTGCCAGCTTGAGGGGACATGAGCAGTTCTTC.

There are a few counts of this clonotype. The J gene is TRBJ2-1, the V gene TRBV19; 11 bases are shared with TRBD2. Looked up from germline, CDR1 is LNHDA and CDR2 is SQIVND (reference sequence). V was clipped by 8 bases and J by 8 bases; unmatched bases: 5. The CDR3 totals 13 residues. CDR3 coding DNA: TGTGCCAGTGGACTAGCGGGCGGCGATGAGCAGTTCTTC. Translated, it gives CASGLAGGDEQFF.

The chain links TRBV9 to TRBJ2-3; D may be TRBD2 (7 bases). There are 14 residues in the CDR3. Germline V gene data show CDR1 as SGDLS and CDR2 as YYNGEE. Trimming removed 0 bases at V and 6 bases at J, with 11 bases between. The CDR3 is CASSVGGGGDTQYF. The CDR3 nucleotides are TGTGCCAGCAGCGTAGGGGGGGGCGGCGATACGCAGTATTTT.

The genes are TRBV12-3 or TRBV12-4 and TRBJ2-5, with a possible D match to TRBD1 (5 bases). Trimming stripped 5 bases from V and 4 bases from J, with 14 bases between. The CDR3 covers 14 residues. Here the CDR3 DNA reads TGTGCCAGCAGTCCCCCGACAGAAAGAGAGACCCAGTACTTC. This encodes CASSPPTERETQYF.

This chain connects TRBV13 to TRBJ1-2; 11 bases map to TRBD1. V was pared by 3 bases and J by 8 bases, with 11 bases of the junction left unmatched. CDR1 is PRHDT and CDR2 is FYEKMQ in the germline V gene (reference sequence). CDR3 length equals 16 residues. The CDR3 region is CASSFRTGGTQYGYTF. The CDR3 nucleotides read TGTGCCAGCAGCTTCCGGACAGGGGGCACACAGTACGGCTACACCTTC.

This chain links TRBV2 with TRBJ2-3; 8 bases match TRBD2. Germline CDR1 and CDR2: SNHLY and FYNNEI. The J segment lost 4 bases and the V segment lost 1 base, leaving 1 base of the junction unmatched. The CDR3 extends over 14 amino acids. In nucleotides, the CDR3 is TGTGCCAGCAGTGAAGTAGCGGGGTCAGATACGCAGTATTTT. Amino acids: CASSEVAGSDTQYF. The complete variable domain, with remaining parts taken from reference TRBV2 and TRBJ2-3, reads EPEVTQTPSHQVTQMGQEVILRCVPISNHLYFYWYRQILGQKVEFLVSFYNNEISEKSEIFDDQFSVERPDGSNFTLKIRSTKLEDSAMYFCASSEVAGSDTQYFGPGTRLTVL.

V is TRBV9 and J is TRBJ2-2, with a tentative D call TRBD1 (5 bases). The CDR3 consists of 14 residues. Germline V gives CDR1 SGDLS, CDR2 YYNGEE. V was clipped by 0 bases and J by 5 bases, with 8 bases between them. Here the CDR3 DNA reads TGTGCCAGCAGCGTAGGACAGCCAACCGGGGAGCTGTTTTTT. Its translation: CASSVGQPTGELFF.

V is TRBV7-9 and J is TRBJ2-1, with 10 nucleotides matching TRBD1. V was pared by 5 bases and J by 5 bases, with 9 bases of the junction left unmatched. The CDR3 is 16 residues long. Germline CDR1 reads SEHNR; CDR2 reads FQNEAQ (reference sequence). The CDR3 DNA reads as TGTGCCAGCAGCCCCAGACAGGGGGCGAATAACAATGAGCAGTTCTTC. This translates into CASSPRQGANNNEQFF.

A note on this clonotype: Being one base from a much bigger clone, this may be a read error. As DNA, the CDR3 is TGCGCCAGCAGCCAAGCCAGACAGTGGACCTACGAGCAGTACTTC. Translated: CASSQARQWTYEQYF. V gene TRBV4-1 combines with J gene TRBJ2-7, with a possible D match to TRBD1 (5 bases). CDR1 and CDR2 from the germline V gene are MGHRA and YSYEKL. The CDR3 is 15 amino acids. The V gene lost 1 base and the J gene lost 2 bases, with 12 bases spanning the gap.

This clonotype appeared a few times. The chain couples TRBV28 to TRBJ1-4; weak D call: TRBD1 (5 bases). The CDR3 contains 16 residues. V gave up 6 bases and J gave up 0 bases, with 14 bases separating them. Germline V gene lookup returns CDR1 MDHEN and CDR2 SYDVKM. The CDR3 bases are TGTGCCAGCAGCTCACTACAGGCACCAACTAATGAAAAACTGTTTTTT. Translating it yields CASSSLQAPTNEKLFF.

This clonotype showed up many times. This chain uses TRBV7-2 with TRBJ1-2; no reliable D call. V was trimmed by 6 bases and J by 3 bases, leaving 14 bases between them. This CDR3 has 14 residues. Germline CDR1 is SGHTA and CDR2 is FQGNSA. The CDR3 protein is CASSRPQRHYGYTF. DNA for the CDR3: TGTGCCAGCAGTCGCCCCCAGAGGCACTATGGCTACACCTTC.

CDR3 sequence reads: CASRGRAIEKLFF. CDR3 bases: TGTGCCAGCAGGGGACGAGCGATTGAAAAACTGTTTTTT. The rearrangement uses TRBV27 and TRBJ1-4, with D tentatively TRBD1 (5 bases). The CDR3 is 13 residues long. The germline CDR1 and CDR2 sequences are MNHEY and SMNVEV (reference sequence). Trimming pared 6 bases from V and 7 bases from J, leaving 12 bases between.

V and J are TRBV15 and TRBJ2-5, with TRBD1 as a possible D gene (6 bases). Germline V gives CDR1 LNHNV, CDR2 YYDKDF (reference sequence). V was shortened by 3 bases and J by 1 base, with 12 bases between the two germline ends. The CDR3 covers 15 residues. The CDR3 DNA sequence: TGTGCCACCAGCAGGGGAAGAGGGGGCCAAGAGACCCAGTACTTC. Its protein is CATSRGRGGQETQYF.

This clonotype was found a few times. This chain connects TRBV7-6 to TRBJ2-5; D is unclear. The CDR3 sequence is 11 residues long. The V and J ends lost 5 bases and 13 bases respectively, with 14 bases between them. Germline CDR1 SGHVS, CDR2 FNYEAQ. The CDR3 coding sequence is TGTGCCAGCAGCACCGTGGACGACTCGTACTTC. It codes for CASSTVDDSYF.

V gene TRBV6-5 combines with J gene TRBJ1-2, with no clear D. This CDR3 contains 13 residues. V gave up 7 bases and J gave up 0 bases, with 9 bases separating them. Germline loops: CDR1 MNHEY, CDR2 SVGAGI. CDR3 DNA: TGTGCCAGCATGGACCAAACTAACTATGGCTACACCTTC. Its protein is CASMDQTNYGYTF.